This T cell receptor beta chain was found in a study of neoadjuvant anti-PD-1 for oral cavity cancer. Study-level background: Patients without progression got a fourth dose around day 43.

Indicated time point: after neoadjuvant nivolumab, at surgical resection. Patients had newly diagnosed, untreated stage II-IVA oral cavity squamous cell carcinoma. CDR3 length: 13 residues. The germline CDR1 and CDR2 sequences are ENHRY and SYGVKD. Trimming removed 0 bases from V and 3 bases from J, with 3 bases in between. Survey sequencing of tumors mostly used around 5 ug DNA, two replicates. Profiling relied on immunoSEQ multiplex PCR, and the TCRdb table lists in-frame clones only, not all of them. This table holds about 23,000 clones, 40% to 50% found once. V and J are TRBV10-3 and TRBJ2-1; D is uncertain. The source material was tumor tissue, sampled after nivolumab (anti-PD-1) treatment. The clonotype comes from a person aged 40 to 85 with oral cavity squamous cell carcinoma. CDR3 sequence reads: CAISESGYNEQFF. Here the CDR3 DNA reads TGTGCCATCAGTGAGTCGGGCTACAATGAGCAGTTCTTC.